This T cell receptor beta chain was obtained from a study of beta chain features in type 1 diabetes. Study background: The study found patients and healthy donors alike in age, gender and cell yields.

Findings and limits, study-wide: For patients, the naive, central memory and Treg TCRB repertoires appeared more alike than for healthy donors. Type 1 diabetes patients had fewer VDJ junction insertions and more deletions.

This clone has a handful of counts. Its antigen is undetermined. The CDR3 covers 17 residues. V lost 0 bases, J lost 0 bases, and 15 bases lay in between. CDR1 is GTSNPN, CDR2 SVGIG, per germline (reference sequence). Every bit of the isolated RNA underwent reverse transcription, so sequencing read expressed TCRB transcripts. Some clones are missing from TCRdb's copy, which holds only in-frame ones; the method was immunoSEQ multiplex PCR. The profile shows over 500,000 clones, around a sixth of them singletons. The clonotype originates from a man between 18 and 35 years old in good health. The chain has TRBV30 and TRBJ2-4; D is possibly TRBD1 (6 bases). The sample comprised naive CD4+ T cells from blood. This chain's CDR3 is CAWSVSRTARAKNIQYF. CDR3 nucleotide sequence: TGTGCCTGGAGTGTTTCTCGGACAGCCCGAGCCAAAAACATTCAGTACTTC.